These 15 T cell receptor beta chains came from one sample sequenced in a study of cytomegalovirus exposure and HLA in healthy donors. PCR amplification relied on 60 Vbeta primers (plus 13 Jbeta primers). Assay: immunoSEQ multiplex PCR; the TCRdb copy retains only in-frame clones and omits some. The sample gives some 180,000 clones, about 80% of which show up once; about 1.5% is in the top ten. Specimen: PBMCs. Source of these receptors: a man younger than 35 in good health and CMV-seronegative.

This clone was recorded only once. This chain uses TRBV7-2 with TRBJ2-5, with D maybe TRBD2 (5 bases). Germline V gene data show CDR1 as SGHTA and CDR2 as FQGNSA. The CDR3 extends over 14 amino acids. V was trimmed by 4 bases and J by 1 base, leaving 10 bases between them. The CDR3 region is CASSSGLSQETQYF. CDR3 nucleotides: TGTGCCAGCAGCTCCGGACTGAGCCAAGAGACCCAGTACTTC.

The chain links TRBV27 to TRBJ1-4, with 11 bases that match TRBD1. After removal of 6 bases from V and 4 bases from J, the junction contained 4 bases not matched to a gene. This CDR3 is 15 amino acids long. Looked up from germline, CDR1 is MNHEY and CDR2 is SMNVEV (reference sequence). This chain's CDR3 is CASRDRGLGNEKLFF. CDR3 in DNA: TGTGCCAGCAGGGACAGGGGGCTAGGTAATGAAAAACTGTTTTTT.

The rearrangement joins TRBV4-3 to TRBJ1-6; D uncertain. Germline V CDR1 and CDR2: LGHNA, YSLEER. Trimming cost V 0 bases and J 4 bases, with 7 bases left between them. This CDR3 is 15 amino acids long. The CDR3 reads CASSQERTYNSPLHF. CDR3 coding DNA: TGCGCCAGCAGCCAAGAGCGTACTTATAATTCACCCCTCCACTTT.

V gene TRBV7-8 combines with J gene TRBJ1-1; D call uncertain. The CDR3 sequence is 17 residues long. CDR1 SGHVS and CDR2 FQNEAQ come from the germline V gene. The V end was cut by 5 bases, the J end by 0 bases, with 19 bases between. CDR3 sequence: CASSHRGGMSMNTEAFF. CDR3 coding DNA: TGTGCCAGCAGCCATCGAGGCGGGATGAGTATGAACACTGAAGCTTTCTTT.

The CDR3 coding sequence is TGTGCCATCAGTGACAGGGATAAGAACACTGAAGCTTTCTTT. Translated: CAISDRDKNTEAFF. V usage is TRBV10-3 and J usage is TRBJ1-1, with D perhaps matching TRBD1 (5 bases). V lost 3 bases and J 1 base, leaving 9 bases between the germline ends. Germline-derived CDR1 and CDR2 are ENHRY and SYGVKD. This CDR3 has 14 amino acids.

The CDR3 reads CASSSGTGALSEQYF. CDR3 DNA sequence: TGTGCCAGCAGTTCCGGGACAGGGGCCCTGAGCGAGCAGTACTTC. The gene calls are TRBV28 and TRBJ2-5, with 10 bases that match TRBD1. Judging by the DNA end, TRBJ2-7 fits better; the J call may be wrong. This CDR3 has 15 residues. Germline assignment: CDR1 MDHEN and CDR2 SYDVKM.

This clone has only a few counts. V gene TRBV9 combines with J gene TRBJ2-7, with D unclear. Trimming took off 3 bases at V and 4 bases at J, with 8 bases between the two ends. The CDR3 is 12 amino acids. CDR1 and CDR2 (germline): SGDLS, YYNGEE. The CDR3 protein is CASSEHLYEQYF. The DNA for the CDR3 is TGTGCCAGCAGCGAACACCTTTACGAGCAGTACTTC.

This chain links TRBV6-5 with TRBJ2-2; perhaps TRBD2 as D (6 bases). V lost 0 bases to trimming and J lost 7 bases, with 12 bases between them. The CDR3 extends over 15 amino acids. CDR1 and CDR2 (germline): MNHEY, SVGAGI. The CDR3 spells CASSYSHGGHGELFF. The CDR3 DNA reads TGTGCCAGCAGTTACTCGCACGGGGGTCACGGGGAGCTGTTTTTT.

This chain links TRBV7-2 with TRBJ2-1; possibly TRBD1 for D (6 bases). V lost 1 base and J 4 bases, leaving 17 bases between the germline ends. The CDR3 is made up of 17 amino acids. Germline V gene data show CDR1 as SGHTA and CDR2 as FQGNSA. The CDR3 region is CASSLDRRPGVYNEQFF. CDR3 sequence (DNA): TGTGCCAGCAGCTTAGACCGGCGTCCAGGGGTGTACAATGAGCAGTTCTTC.

This clone was seen a few times. V and J are TRBV18 and TRBJ2-5; the D gene is possibly TRBD1 (7 bases). V was shortened by 4 bases and J by 2 bases, with 17 bases between the two germline ends. Germline V gene data show CDR1 as KGHSH and CDR2 as LQKENI. This CDR3 is 16 amino acids long. The CDR3, as DNA: TGTGCCAGCTCACTAACTGCGGGACAGATACAAGAGACCCAGTACTTC. This gives the protein CASSLTAGQIQETQYF.

The gene calls are TRBV19 and TRBJ2-5; 8 bases fit TRBD2. The CDR3 extends over 16 amino acids. J was trimmed by 2 bases and V by 3 bases; bases with no gene match: 8. Germline V gene lookup returns CDR1 LNHDA and CDR2 SQIVND (reference sequence). The CDR3 loop is CASSILSSGPQETQYF. The DNA of the CDR3 is TGTGCCAGTAGTATTTTGTCTAGCGGGCCGCAAGAGACCCAGTACTTC.

The table lists this clone with a few counts. The chain links TRBV30 to TRBJ1-4; D perhaps matches TRBD1 (6 bases). This CDR3 region has 16 residues. The germline V gene has CDR1 GTSNPN and CDR2 SVGIG (reference sequence). V gave up 2 bases and J gave up 11 bases, with 24 bases separating them. CDR3 nucleotides: TGTGCCTGGAGTATCCCCGGGGGGCTTTCCCAAGATAAACTGTTTTTT. Translation: CAWSIPGGLSQDKLFF.

This chain links TRBV13 with TRBJ2-1; TRBD2 is a possible D gene (6 bases). In germline, CDR1 is PRHDT, CDR2 FYEKMQ (reference sequence). V lost 7 bases and J 7 bases, leaving 17 bases between the germline ends. This CDR3 has 14 residues. Written as DNA, the CDR3 is TGTGCCAGCACCCTCATTGGAGGGGTGAATGAGCAGTTCTTC. Its protein is CASTLIGGVNEQFF.

The chain joins TRBV30 to TRBJ2-3, with 10 nucleotides matching TRBD2. J lost 4 bases, V lost 2 bases, and 9 bases had no gene match. The CDR3 totals 16 residues. Germline V gene sequence: CDR1 GTSNPN, CDR2 SVGIG (reference sequence). The CDR3 DNA sequence: TGTGCCTGGAGTTGGGGAATAGCGGGAGGCCCAGATACGCAGTATTTT. Its protein is CAWSWGIAGGPDTQYF.

The chain carries TRBV7-2 and TRBJ2-5, with 8 bases fitting TRBD1. The CDR3 runs 14 residues. Losses at the gene ends were 5 bases for V and 2 bases for J; bases not matched to a gene: 4. The germline V gene has CDR1 SGHTA and CDR2 FQGNSA. CDR3 protein: CASSADRVQETQYF. DNA for the CDR3: TGTGCCAGCAGCGCGGACAGGGTACAAGAGACCCAGTACTTC. The whole variable domain, filled in from reference TRBV7-2 and TRBJ2-5, reads GAGVSQSPSNKVTEKGKDVELRCDPISGHTALYWYRQSLGQGLEFLIYFQGNSAPDKSGLPSDRFSAERTGGSVSTLTIQRTQQEDSAVYLCASSADRVQETQYFGPGTRLLVL.